The clone carrying this TCR beta chain has only a few counts. Just one base apart from a much larger clone, this may be a read error. Other nucleotide sequences in the sample specify the same CDR3. No treatment of any kind had been given to any patient before thyroid surgery. The data were taken from a study of metastatic and nonmetastatic thyroid tumors. At the level of the study: Repertoires from malignant and benign thyroid patients were compared across blood and tumor or nodule tissue.

TCRdb used MiXCR to call clones anew from the PCR reads. The table has roughly 89,000 clones, under 15% seen once. Trimming pared 5 bases from V and 7 bases from J, leaving 12 bases between. The CDR3 loop spans 13 amino acids. Germline values: CDR1 LNHDA, CDR2 SQIVND (reference sequence). The sequence derives from a female donor with papillary thyroid cancer or a benign thyroid nodule (not recorded which). Some clones in this sample may be carry-over from other donors' samples. The J gene is TRBJ1-5, the V gene TRBV19, with a weak D call TRBD1 (6 bases). Sequenced material: tumor tissue. CDR3 protein: CASSLGARQPQHF. The CDR3 nucleotides read TGTGCCAGTAGTTTGGGGGCAAGGCAGCCCCAGCATTTT.